Listed here are 16 T cell receptor beta chains from one sample, sequenced in a study of T cell responses to AZD1222 COVID-19 vaccine. TCRdb keeps only in-frame clones here, not all; method: immunoSEQ multiplex PCR. This repertoire shows 140,000 to 150,000 clones, 80% to 95% found once; its top ten account for roughly 1.8%. Specimen: peripheral blood, collected on day 0 of AZD1222 vaccination. The receptor set was obtained from an adult in good health.

The chain is built from TRBV6-2 or TRBV6-3 and TRBJ2-3; 8 positions match TRBD2. After removal of 2 bases from V and 2 bases from J, the junction contained 0 bases not matched to a gene. This CDR3 comprises 14 residues. Germline CDR1 and CDR2: MNHEY and SVGEGT. CDR3 protein: CASSYGLATDTQYF. DNA for the CDR3: TGTGCCAGCAGTTACGGACTAGCCACAGATACGCAGTATTTT.

The chain joins TRBV28 to TRBJ2-4; unclear D gene. The CDR3 loop spans 14 amino acids. Trimming stripped 6 bases from V and 8 bases from J, with 17 bases between. CDR1 and CDR2 (germline): MDHEN, SYDVKM. The DNA for the CDR3 is TGTGCCAGCAGCCTGAGAAGGGAAGGACACATTCAGTACTTC. It codes for CASSLRREGHIQYF.

The V and J genes are TRBV7-9 and TRBJ1-6, with D maybe TRBD1 (5 bases). CDR1 is SEHNR and CDR2 is FQNEAQ in the germline V gene (reference sequence). This CDR3 has 13 amino acids. V lost 5 bases to trimming and J lost 14 bases, with 16 bases between them. This CDR3 reads CASSQRGGRTLHF. The DNA for the CDR3 is TGTGCCAGCAGCCAACGGGGGGGAAGAACCCTCCACTTT.

The J gene is TRBJ1-5, the V gene TRBV2; 7 nucleotides agree with TRBD1. Germline CDR1 SNHLY, CDR2 FYNNEI. Trimming took 4 bases from V and 0 from J; bases not matched to a gene: 3. CDR3 length: 15 residues. CDR3 bases: TGTGCCAGCAGTGGACAGGGCGTTAGCAATCAGCCCCAGCATTTT. Translated: CASSGQGVSNQPQHF.

The rearrangement links TRBV10-3 to TRBJ2-3; 10 bases map to TRBD2. Germline assignment: CDR1 ENHRY and CDR2 SYGVKD. This CDR3 has 18 amino acids. V was clipped by 3 bases and J by 5 bases; unmatched bases: 14. Here the CDR3 reads CAISDQPPLAGVKDTQYF. The CDR3 DNA follows: TGTGCCATCAGTGATCAACCCCCCCTAGCGGGAGTTAAAGATACGCAGTATTTT.

The rearrangement joins TRBV5-4 to TRBJ2-3, with 9 bases lining up with TRBD1. With 4 bases clipped from V and 5 bases from J, the junction kept 5 bases outside the gene matches. This CDR3 contains 14 residues. Germline CDR1 SGHNT, CDR2 YYREEE (reference sequence). The CDR3 is CASSQGTGKDTQYF. The CDR3, as DNA: TGTGCCAGCAGCCAGGGGACAGGGAAAGATACGCAGTATTTT.

The rearrangement joins TRBV6-5 to TRBJ1-6; 7 bases are a match to TRBD1. The germline CDR1 and CDR2 sequences are MNHEY and SVGAGI. Losses at the gene ends were 11 bases for V and 8 bases for J; bases not matched to a gene: 12. CDR3 length equals 14 residues. CDR3 nucleotides: TGTGCCTGCCGGGGGCCAGGGGGTGATTCACCCCTCCACTTT. Its translation: CACRGPGGDSPLHF.

The CDR3 coding sequence is TGTGCCAGCAGTTTGAGGGTGGCCTATGGCTACACCTTC. This sequence encodes CASSLRVAYGYTF. The genes are TRBV28 and TRBJ1-2; D is ambiguous. Germline lookup yields CDR1 MDHEN and CDR2 SYDVKM. Trimming removed 3 bases at V and 4 bases at J, with 9 bases between. The length of the CDR3 is 13 residues.

The chain employs TRBV5-5 and TRBJ1-3; 8 bases agree with TRBD1. J was trimmed by 0 bases and V by 4 bases; bases with no gene match: 9. This CDR3 has 17 residues. Germline CDR1 is SGHKS and CDR2 is YYEKEE (reference sequence). The CDR3, as DNA: TGTGCCAGCAGCGGATACAGGGGGTCCTCCTCTGGAAACACCATATATTTT. It translates to CASSGYRGSSSGNTIYF.

The J gene is TRBJ2-3, the V gene TRBV11-3; possibly TRBD2 for D (5 bases). Looked up from germline, CDR1 is SGHNT and CDR2 is YENEEA. The CDR3 length is 15 residues. The V end lost 1 base, the J end lost 0 bases, and 8 bases lay between the germline ends. The DNA of the CDR3 is TGTGCCAGCAGCTTAGGCGGGCCTAGCACAGATACGCAGTATTTT. Its translation: CASSLGGPSTDTQYF.

The chain employs TRBV3-1 (or the pseudogene TRBV3-2) and TRBJ1-2; 8 nucleotides align to TRBD1. The germline CDR1 and CDR2 sequences are LGHDT and YNNKEL (reference sequence). J gave up 7 bases and V 0 bases, and 10 bases lay outside the gene matches. The CDR3 loop spans 16 amino acids. DNA of the CDR3: TGTGCCAGCAGCCAAGATGGTCGACAGGGGCTGTTTGGCTACACCTTC. Translation: CASSQDGRQGLFGYTF.

This chain connects TRBV4-1 to TRBJ1-2, with D perhaps matching TRBD1 (5 bases). V was pared by 0 bases and J by 4 bases, with 18 bases between. Germline V gene lookup returns CDR1 MGHRA and CDR2 YSYEKL. CDR3 length: 17 amino acids. CDR3 in amino acids: CASSQDERRRDLYGYTF. The CDR3 DNA reads as TGCGCCAGCAGCCAAGATGAGAGAAGGAGGGACCTCTATGGCTACACCTTC.

The table lists this clone with a count of one. The chain links TRBV11-2 to TRBJ1-2, with TRBD1 matching 8 bases. Trimming at V came to 5 bases and at J to 4 bases, leaving 6 bases not matched to a gene. Germline lookup yields CDR1 SGHAT and CDR2 FQNNGV. The CDR3 loop spans 14 amino acids. The DNA for the CDR3 is TGTGCCAGCAGCATTGGGACAGGACTCTATGGCTACACCTTC. It translates to CASSIGTGLYGYTF.

The chain uses TRBV6-5 and TRBJ2-3; tentatively, D is TRBD2 (6 bases). Germline CDR1 is MNHEY and CDR2 is SVGAGI. V was shortened by 6 bases and J by 8 bases, with 18 bases between the two germline ends. CDR3 length equals 14 residues. CDR3 protein: CASRGYNWGGTQYF. CDR3 coding DNA: TGTGCCAGCAGAGGCTATAATTGGGGAGGTACGCAGTATTTT.

The chain joins TRBV2 to TRBJ2-5, with no clear D. The V and J ends lost 3 bases and 2 bases respectively, with 7 bases between them. Germline V CDR1 and CDR2: SNHLY, FYNNEI. The CDR3 covers 13 residues. The CDR3 loop is CASSESVQETQYF. In nucleotides, the CDR3 is TGTGCCAGCAGTGAGTCAGTTCAAGAGACCCAGTACTTC.

V and J are TRBV2 and TRBJ1-3, with 11 bases lining up with TRBD1. Germline V CDR1 and CDR2: SNHLY, FYNNEI. The CDR3 runs to 15 residues. Germline trimming cut 6 bases from V and 3 bases from J; bases unmatched to any gene: 4. The CDR3 sequence is CASSLDRGLGNTIYF. The CDR3 DNA sequence: TGTGCCAGCAGCCTGGACAGGGGGCTTGGAAACACCATATATTTT.